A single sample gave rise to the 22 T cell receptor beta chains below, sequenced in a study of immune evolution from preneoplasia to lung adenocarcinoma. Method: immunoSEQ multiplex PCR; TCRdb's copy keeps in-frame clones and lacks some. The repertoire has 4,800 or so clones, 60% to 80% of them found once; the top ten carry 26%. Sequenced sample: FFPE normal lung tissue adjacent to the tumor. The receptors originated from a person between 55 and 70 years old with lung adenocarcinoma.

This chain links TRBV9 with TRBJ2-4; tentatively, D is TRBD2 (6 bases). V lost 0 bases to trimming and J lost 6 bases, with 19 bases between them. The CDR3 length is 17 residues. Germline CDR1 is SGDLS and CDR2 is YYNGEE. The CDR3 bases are TGTGCCAGCAGCGTAGGGGTGGGAGGAACTACGTCAAACATTCAGTACTTC. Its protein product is CASSVGVGGTTSNIQYF.

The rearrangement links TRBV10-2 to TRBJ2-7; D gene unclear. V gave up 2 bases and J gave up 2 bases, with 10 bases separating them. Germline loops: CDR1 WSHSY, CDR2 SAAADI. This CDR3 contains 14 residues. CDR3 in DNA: TGCGCCAGCAGTGAGCTGGTACCTACCTACGAGCAGTACTTC. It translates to CASSELVPTYEQYF.

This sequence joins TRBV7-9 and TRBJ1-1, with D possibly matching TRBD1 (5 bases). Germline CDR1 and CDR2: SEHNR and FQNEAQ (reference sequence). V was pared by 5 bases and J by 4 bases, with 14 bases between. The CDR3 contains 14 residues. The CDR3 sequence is CASSALTGGTEAFF. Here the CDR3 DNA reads TGTGCCAGCAGCGCGCTGACCGGGGGCACTGAAGCTTTCTTT.

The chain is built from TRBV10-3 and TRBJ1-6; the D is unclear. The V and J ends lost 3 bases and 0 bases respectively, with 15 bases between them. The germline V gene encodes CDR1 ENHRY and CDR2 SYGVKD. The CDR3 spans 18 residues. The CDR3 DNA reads TGTGCCATCAGTGAAGCCTTAAGAATGGGCTCCTATAATTCACCCCTCCACTTT. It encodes CAISEALRMGSYNSPLHF.

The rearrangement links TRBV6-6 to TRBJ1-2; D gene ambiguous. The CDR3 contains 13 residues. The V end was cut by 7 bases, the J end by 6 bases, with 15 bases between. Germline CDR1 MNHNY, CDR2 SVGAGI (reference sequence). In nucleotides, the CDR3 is TGTGCCAGCAACGACCCCGATACCCATGGCTACACCTTC. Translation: CASNDPDTHGYTF.

The CDR3 loop is CASRGGISNTGELFF. In DNA form, the CDR3 reads TGTGCCAGCAGAGGGGGCATTTCGAACACCGGGGAGCTGTTTTTT. The chain recombines TRBV6-5 with TRBJ2-2; 7 nucleotides match TRBD1. Germline loops: CDR1 MNHEY, CDR2 SVGAGI. V was clipped by 6 bases and J by 0 bases; unmatched bases: 4. The CDR3 is 15 amino acids.

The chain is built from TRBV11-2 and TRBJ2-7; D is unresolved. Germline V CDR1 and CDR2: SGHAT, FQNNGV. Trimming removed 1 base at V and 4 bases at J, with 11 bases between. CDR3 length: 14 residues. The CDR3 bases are TGTGCCAGCAGCTTAGGTGTTACGGGTTACGAGCAGTACTTC. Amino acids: CASSLGVTGYEQYF. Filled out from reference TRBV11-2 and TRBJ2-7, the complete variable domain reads EAGVAQSPRYKIIEKRQSVAFWCNPISGHATLYWYQQILGQGPKLLIQFQNNGVVDDSQLPKDRFSAERLKGVDSTLKIQPAKLEDSAVYLCASSLGVTGYEQYFGPGTRLTVT.

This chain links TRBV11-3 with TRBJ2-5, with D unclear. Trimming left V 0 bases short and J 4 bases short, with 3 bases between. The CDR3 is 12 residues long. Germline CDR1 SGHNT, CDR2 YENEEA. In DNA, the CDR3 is TGTGCCAGCAGCTTAGATGGAGAGACCCAGTACTTC. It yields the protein CASSLDGETQYF.

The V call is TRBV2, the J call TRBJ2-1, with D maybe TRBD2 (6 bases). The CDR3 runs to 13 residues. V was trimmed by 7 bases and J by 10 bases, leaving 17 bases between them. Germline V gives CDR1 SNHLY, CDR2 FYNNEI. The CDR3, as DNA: TGTGCCAGCATAGTAGTGGAGGGCCAAGAGCAGTTCTTC. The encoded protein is CASIVVEGQEQFF.

The CDR3 DNA reads TGTGCCAGCAGTTTCATGACAGGGGCTTTTGAAAAACTGTTTTTT. It is translated as CASSFMTGAFEKLFF. V gene TRBV27 combines with J gene TRBJ1-4; 8 positions agree with TRBD1. J lost 7 bases, V lost 3 bases, and 7 bases had no gene match. The CDR3 has 15 residues. The germline CDR1 and CDR2 sequences are MNHEY and SMNVEV (reference sequence).

The CDR3 DNA follows: TGTGCCAGCAGTGAAGATCGCGGGAGGATAGCAGATACGCAGTATTTT. This gives the protein CASSEDRGRIADTQYF. This chain uses TRBV6-1 with TRBJ2-3; TRBD2 agrees at 8 bases. With V trimmed by 1 base and J by 4 bases, 7 bases remained unmatched. This CDR3 is 16 amino acids long. The germline V gene has CDR1 MNHNS and CDR2 SASEGT.

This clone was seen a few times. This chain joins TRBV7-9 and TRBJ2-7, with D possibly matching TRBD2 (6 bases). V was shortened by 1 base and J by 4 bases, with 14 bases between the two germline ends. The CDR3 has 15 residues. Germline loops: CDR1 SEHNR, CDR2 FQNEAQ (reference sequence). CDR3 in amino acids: CASSLVGGDRYEQYF. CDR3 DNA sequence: TGTGCCAGCAGCTTAGTGGGCGGGGATAGATACGAGCAGTACTTC.

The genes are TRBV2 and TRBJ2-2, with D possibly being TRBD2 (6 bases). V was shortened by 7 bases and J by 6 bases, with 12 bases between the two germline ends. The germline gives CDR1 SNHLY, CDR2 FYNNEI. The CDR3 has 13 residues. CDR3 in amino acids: CASTGVGAGELFF. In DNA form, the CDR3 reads TGTGCCAGCACGGGGGTGGGCGCCGGGGAGCTGTTTTTT.

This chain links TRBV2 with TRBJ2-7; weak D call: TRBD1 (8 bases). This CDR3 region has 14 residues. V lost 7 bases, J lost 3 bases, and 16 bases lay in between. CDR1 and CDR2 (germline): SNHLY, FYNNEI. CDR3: CASIVYRGGYEQYF. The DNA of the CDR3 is TGTGCCAGCATCGTCTACAGGGGGGGCTACGAGCAGTACTTC.

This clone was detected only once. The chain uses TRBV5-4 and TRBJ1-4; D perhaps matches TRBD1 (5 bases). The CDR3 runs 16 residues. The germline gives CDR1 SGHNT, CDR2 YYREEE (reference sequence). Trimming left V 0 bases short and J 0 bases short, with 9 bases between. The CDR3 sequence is CASSLGTSSTNEKLFF. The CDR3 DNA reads TGTGCCAGCAGCTTGGGGACATCCTCAACTAATGAAAAACTGTTTTTT. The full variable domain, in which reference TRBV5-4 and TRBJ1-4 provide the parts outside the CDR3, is ETGVTQSPTHLIKTRGQQVTLRCSSQSGHNTVSWYQQALGQGPQFIFQYYREEENGRGNFPPRFSGLQFPNYSSELNVNALELDDSALYLCASSLGTSSTNEKLFFGSGTQLSVL.

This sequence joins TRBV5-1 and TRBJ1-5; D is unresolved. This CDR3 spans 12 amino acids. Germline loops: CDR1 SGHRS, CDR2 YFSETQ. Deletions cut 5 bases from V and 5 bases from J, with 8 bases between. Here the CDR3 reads CASRLADQPQHF. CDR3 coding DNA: TGCGCCAGCAGACTAGCTGATCAGCCCCAGCATTTT.

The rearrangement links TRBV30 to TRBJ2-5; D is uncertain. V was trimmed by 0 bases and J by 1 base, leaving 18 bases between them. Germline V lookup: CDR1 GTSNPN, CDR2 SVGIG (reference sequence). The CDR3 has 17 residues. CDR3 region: CAWSVFRWSGVQETQYF. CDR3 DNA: TGTGCCTGGAGTGTTTTCCGGTGGTCGGGCGTCCAAGAGACCCAGTACTTC.

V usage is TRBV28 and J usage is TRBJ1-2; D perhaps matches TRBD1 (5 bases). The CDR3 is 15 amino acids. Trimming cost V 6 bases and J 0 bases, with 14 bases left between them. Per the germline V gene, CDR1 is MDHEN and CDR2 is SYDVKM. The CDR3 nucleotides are TGTGCCAGCAGCACCAGAATACAGGCTAACTATGGCTACACCTTC. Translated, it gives CASSTRIQANYGYTF.

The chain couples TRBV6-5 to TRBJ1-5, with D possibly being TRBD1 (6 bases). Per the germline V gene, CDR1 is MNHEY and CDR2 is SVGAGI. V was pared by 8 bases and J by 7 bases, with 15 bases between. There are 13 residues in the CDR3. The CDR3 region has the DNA TGTGCCAGCGGTCGAAGGGGGGGACAGCCCCAGCATTTT. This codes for CASGRRGGQPQHF.

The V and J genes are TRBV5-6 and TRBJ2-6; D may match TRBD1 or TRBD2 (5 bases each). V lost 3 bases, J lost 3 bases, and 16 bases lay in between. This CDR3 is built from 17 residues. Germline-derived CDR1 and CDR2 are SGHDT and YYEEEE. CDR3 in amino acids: CASSWGIGLGGANVLTF. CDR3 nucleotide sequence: TGTGCCAGCAGCTGGGGGATAGGGTTAGGTGGGGCCAACGTCCTGACTTTC.

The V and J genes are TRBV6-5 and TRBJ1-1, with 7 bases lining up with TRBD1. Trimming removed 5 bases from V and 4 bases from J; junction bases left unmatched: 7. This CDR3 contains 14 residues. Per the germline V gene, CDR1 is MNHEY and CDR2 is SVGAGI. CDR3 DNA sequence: TGTGCCAGCAGTCTGAACAGGGGTTCCACTGAAGCTTTCTTT. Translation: CASSLNRGSTEAFF.

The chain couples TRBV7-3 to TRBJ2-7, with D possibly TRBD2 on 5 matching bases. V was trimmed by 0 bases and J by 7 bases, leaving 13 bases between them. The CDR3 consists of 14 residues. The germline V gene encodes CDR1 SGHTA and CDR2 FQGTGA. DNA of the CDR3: TGTGCCAGCAGCTTAACCGGAGGCACGAAGGAGCAGTACTTC. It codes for CASSLTGGTKEQYF.